This paragraph covers one T cell receptor beta chain sequence. Antigen: not known. This specimen comes from a study of Ad26.COV2.S vaccination and SARS-CoV-2 variants. Background on the study: Participants got Ad26.COV2.S intramuscularly, once or twice 56 days apart. Broader study findings: Once vaccination had occurred, spike-specific CD8+ and CD4+ T cell responses reportedly showed substantial breadth. Comparability of non-spike TCR breadth was observed across vaccine and placebo recipients.

Treatment in this sample: some 20 received Ad26.COV2.S at low or high dose, single or two shots; roughly five received placebo; per-sample allocation not given. Sampling was done on day 63 after the first vaccine or placebo injection. Measured with immunoSEQ multiplex PCR; TCRdb has only the in-frame clones, and not every one. The data hold around 320,000 clones, with around four fifths observed a single time. Trimming stripped 8 bases from V and 4 bases from J, with 16 bases between. The CDR3 is 14 residues long. The germline V gene has CDR1 MGHDK and CDR2 SYGVNS. This chain joins TRBV25-1 and TRBJ2-3; D remains unclear. The source material was peripheral blood, sampled in a trial of Ad26.COV2.S vaccine versus placebo. The TCR was taken from a person between 18 and 60 years old who received the Ad26.COV2.S COVID-19 vaccine or a placebo. CDR3 protein: CASGARTIADTQYF. In DNA form, the CDR3 reads TGTGCCAGCGGTGCTCGGACCATCGCAGATACGCAGTATTTT.